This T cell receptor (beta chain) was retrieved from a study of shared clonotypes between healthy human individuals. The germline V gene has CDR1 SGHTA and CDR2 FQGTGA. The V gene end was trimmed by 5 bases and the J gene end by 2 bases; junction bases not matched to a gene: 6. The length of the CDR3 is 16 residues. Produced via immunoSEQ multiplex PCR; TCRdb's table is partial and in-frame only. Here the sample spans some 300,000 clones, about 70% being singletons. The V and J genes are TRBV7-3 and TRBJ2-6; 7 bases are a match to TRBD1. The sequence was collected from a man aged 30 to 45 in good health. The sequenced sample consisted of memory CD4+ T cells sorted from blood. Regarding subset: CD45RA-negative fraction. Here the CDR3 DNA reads TGTGCCAGCAGCCGGGGAGACAGGGCTGGGGCCAACGTCCTGACTTTC. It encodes CASSRGDRAGANVLTF.